These 13 T cell receptor beta chains were sequenced from one sample in a study of T cell repertoires in cytomegalovirus infection. TCRdb reprocessed the reads via MiXCR and lists one record per CDR3 protein. The sample contains about 530,000 distinct CDR3 sequences, approximately 25% of which appear only once. Sequenced sample: PBMCs. The receptors stem from a human donor in good health (CMV status not recorded). Some clones in this sample may be carry-over from other donors' samples.

This clonotype appeared many times. J is TRBJ2-3 and V is TRBV7-2; 7 bases align to TRBD2. The CDR3 runs to 12 residues. Germline assignment: CDR1 SGHTA and CDR2 FQGNSA. Losses at the gene ends were 1 base for V and 11 bases for J; bases not matched to a gene: 3. CDR3 amino acids: CASSLVRELQYF. CDR3 coding DNA: TGTGCCAGCAGCTTAGTGCGGGAGCTGCAGTATTTT. The complete variable domain, with remaining parts taken from reference TRBV7-2 and TRBJ2-3, reads GAGVSQSPSNKVTEKGKDVELRCDPISGHTALYWYRQSLGQGLEFLIYFQGNSAPDKSGLPSDRFSAERTGGSVSTLTIQRTQQEDSAVYLCASSLVRELQYFGPGTRLTVL.

This clonotype was seen only a few times. The chain links TRBV12-3 or TRBV12-4 to TRBJ2-1, with 9 bases identical to TRBD2. CDR3 length: 17 amino acids. V lost 6 bases to trimming and J lost 2 bases; unmatched junction nucleotides: 11. The CDR3 DNA reads TGTGCCAGCAGAACCTCCTCTAGCGGGGACCCCTACAATGAGCAGTTCTTC. Translating it yields CASRTSSSGDPYNEQFF.

The chain uses TRBV7-9 and TRBJ2-7; TRBD1 agrees at 7 bases. The V gene's germline CDR1 is SEHNR and CDR2 FQNEAQ (reference sequence). The J segment lost 3 bases and the V segment lost 3 bases, leaving 5 bases of the junction unmatched. The length of the CDR3 is 14 residues. The CDR3 bases are TGTGCCAGCAGCTTCGGGACAGCCGGCTACGAGCAGTACTTC. As protein: CASSFGTAGYEQYF.

The CDR3 DNA follows: TGTGCCAGCAGTGCCCTTACTAGTTCCGGGGAGCTGTTTTTT. Its protein product is CASSALTSSGELFF. The chain combines TRBV25-1 with TRBJ2-2; the D gene is possibly TRBD2 (5 bases). V lost 4 bases, J lost 6 bases, and 12 bases lay in between. CDR1 and CDR2 (germline): MGHDK, SYGVNS. The CDR3 spans 14 residues.

The genes are TRBV12-3 or TRBV12-4 and TRBJ1-4; D might be TRBD1 (5 bases). The germline V and J ends were trimmed by 6 bases and 7 bases, with 18 bases remaining between them. CDR3 length: 15 amino acids. In nucleotides, the CDR3 is TGTGCCAGCAGACCCACAGGTCTAACGCGTGAAAAACTGTTTTTT. Translated, it gives CASRPTGLTREKLFF.

The chain couples TRBV7-2 to TRBJ1-1, with D perhaps matching TRBD1 (6 bases). Per the germline V gene, CDR1 is SGHTA and CDR2 is FQGNSA. V was clipped by 1 base and J by 5 bases, with 26 bases between them. This CDR3 contains 19 residues. The CDR3, as DNA: TGTGCCAGCAGCTTAGTTCGTATTTCACGGTTACAGGGAAAAACTGAAGCTTTCTTT. Protein product: CASSLVRISRLQGKTEAFF.

The table lists this clonotype with a few counts. The J gene is TRBJ1-2, the V gene TRBV4-1; D call uncertain. The CDR3 is 14 residues long. Trimming took off 0 bases at V and 6 bases at J, with 11 bases between the two ends. Germline V gene lookup returns CDR1 MGHRA and CDR2 YSYEKL. The CDR3 reads CASSQEVRRHGYTF. CDR3 DNA sequence: TGCGCCAGCAGCCAAGAGGTCAGGAGGCATGGCTACACCTTC.

This clonotype was counted a few times. This chain links TRBV12-5 with TRBJ1-5; 9 nucleotides align to TRBD1. The CDR3 spans 16 residues. The V segment lost 2 bases and the J segment 5 bases; nucleotides outside the gene matches: 7. Germline V gene lookup returns CDR1 LGHNT and CDR2 FRNRAP. The CDR3 reads CASGLPRTGVYQPQHF. CDR3 nucleotide sequence: TGTGCTAGTGGTTTGCCCCGGACAGGGGTTTATCAGCCCCAGCATTTT.

This clonotype was observed a handful of times. The chain joins TRBV29-1 to TRBJ2-1; 11 bases are shared with TRBD2. V shed 7 bases, J shed 4 bases, and the junction held 3 bases outside the gene matches. This CDR3 has 13 amino acids. From germline, CDR1 is SQVTM and CDR2 ANQGSEA. In nucleotides, the CDR3 is TGCAGCGCTAGCGGGAGGCTATACAATGAGCAGTTCTTC. Translating gives CSASGRLYNEQFF.

The chain recombines TRBV7-4 with TRBJ2-1; D call uncertain. Germline assignment: CDR1 SGHVT and CDR2 SQSDAQ. The CDR3 is 14 amino acids. The V end was cut by 5 bases, the J end by 3 bases, with 11 bases between. CDR3 loop: CASSPLTRYNEQFF. The CDR3 DNA follows: TGTGCCAGCAGCCCACTTACACGCTACAATGAGCAGTTCTTC.

The V call is TRBV27, the J call TRBJ2-2; 7 positions agree with TRBD2. Germline-derived CDR1 and CDR2 are MNHEY and SMNVEV (reference sequence). CDR3 size: 18 residues. V lost 7 bases, J lost 4 bases, and 18 bases stayed unmatched. This chain's CDR3 is CASNPGSSGGRITGELFF. The CDR3 DNA reads TGTGCCAGCAACCCTGGGTCCTCCGGCGGGAGAATCACCGGGGAGCTGTTTTTT.

This clonotype was seen more than once but under ten times. The chain joins TRBV28 to TRBJ2-5; D may be TRBD2 (7 bases). The CDR3 runs 17 residues. With 7 bases removed from V and 0 bases from J, the gap between germline ends came to 21 bases. The germline V gene has CDR1 MDHEN and CDR2 SYDVKM. CDR3 amino acids: CASTPRGGRRDQETQYF. In DNA form, the CDR3 reads TGTGCCAGCACCCCAAGGGGGGGGCGCCGCGACCAAGAGACCCAGTACTTC.

This clonotype was observed at least ten times. The chain uses TRBV7-8 and TRBJ1-2, with TRBD1 identical over 8 bases. The V gene end was trimmed by 4 bases and the J gene end by 2 bases; junction bases not matched to a gene: 6. The CDR3 contains 15 residues. Per the germline V gene, CDR1 is SGHVS and CDR2 is FQNEAQ. The CDR3 protein is CASSSRTGRNYGYTF. CDR3 DNA sequence: TGTGCCAGCAGCTCACGGACAGGGCGAAACTATGGCTACACCTTC.